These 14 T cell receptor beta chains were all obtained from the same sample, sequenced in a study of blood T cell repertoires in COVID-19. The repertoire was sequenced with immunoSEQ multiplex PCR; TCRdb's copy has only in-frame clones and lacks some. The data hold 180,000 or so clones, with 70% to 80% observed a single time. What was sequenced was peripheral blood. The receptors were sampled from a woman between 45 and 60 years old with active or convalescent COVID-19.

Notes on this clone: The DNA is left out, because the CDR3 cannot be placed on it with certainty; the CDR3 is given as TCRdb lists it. The CDR3 region is CASSLRWGQGADYEQYF. V usage is TRBV21-1 and J usage is TRBJ2-7; the DNA was not compared with TRBD1, the D call given in the table. TRBV21-1 is labeled a pseudogene. The CDR3 sequence runs 17 residues, both termini included.

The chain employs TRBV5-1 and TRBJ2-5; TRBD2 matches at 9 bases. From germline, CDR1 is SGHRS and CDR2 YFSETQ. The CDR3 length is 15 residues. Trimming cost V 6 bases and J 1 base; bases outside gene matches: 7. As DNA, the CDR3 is TGCGCCAGCAAAGCTAGCGGGGCCCCCCAAGAGACCCAGTACTTC. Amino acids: CASKASGAPQETQYF. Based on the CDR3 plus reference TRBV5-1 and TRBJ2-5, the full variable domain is KAGVTQTPRYLIKTRGQQVTLSCSPISGHRSVSWYQQTPGQGLQFLFEYFSETQRNKGNFPGRFSGRQFSNSRSEMNVSTLELGDSALYLCASKASGAPQETQYFGPGTRLLVL.

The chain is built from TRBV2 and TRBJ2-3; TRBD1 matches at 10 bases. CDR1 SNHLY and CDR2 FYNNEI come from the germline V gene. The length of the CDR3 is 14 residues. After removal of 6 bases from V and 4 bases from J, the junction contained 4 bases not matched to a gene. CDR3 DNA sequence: TGTGCCAGCAGACCCGGGACAGGGGCAGATACGCAGTATTTT. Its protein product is CASRPGTGADTQYF.

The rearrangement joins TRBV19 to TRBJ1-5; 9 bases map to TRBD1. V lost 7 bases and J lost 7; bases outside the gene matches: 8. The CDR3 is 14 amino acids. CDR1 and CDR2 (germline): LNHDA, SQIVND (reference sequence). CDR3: CASKGQGGGQPQHF. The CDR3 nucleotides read TGTGCCAGTAAGGGACAGGGCGGGGGACAGCCCCAGCATTTT.

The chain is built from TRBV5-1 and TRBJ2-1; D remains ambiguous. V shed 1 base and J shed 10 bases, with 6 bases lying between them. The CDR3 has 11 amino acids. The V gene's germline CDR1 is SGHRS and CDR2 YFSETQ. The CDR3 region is CASSLSSEQFF. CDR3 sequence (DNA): TGCGCCAGCAGCTTGAGTAGCGAGCAGTTCTTC.

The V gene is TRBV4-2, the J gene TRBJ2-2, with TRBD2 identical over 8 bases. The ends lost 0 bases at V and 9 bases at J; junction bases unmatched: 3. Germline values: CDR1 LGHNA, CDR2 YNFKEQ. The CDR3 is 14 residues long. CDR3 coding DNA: TGTGCCAGCAGCCAAGAACGGACTAGCCGGGAGCTGTTTTTT. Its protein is CASSQERTSRELFF.

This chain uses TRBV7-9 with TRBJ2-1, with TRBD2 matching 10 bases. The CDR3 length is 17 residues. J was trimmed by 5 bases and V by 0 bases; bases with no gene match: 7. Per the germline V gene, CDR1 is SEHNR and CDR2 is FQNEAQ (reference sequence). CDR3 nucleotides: TGTGCCAGCAGCTTAGCGGCTAGCGGGAGATCCCACAATGAGCAGTTCTTC. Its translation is CASSLAASGRSHNEQFF.

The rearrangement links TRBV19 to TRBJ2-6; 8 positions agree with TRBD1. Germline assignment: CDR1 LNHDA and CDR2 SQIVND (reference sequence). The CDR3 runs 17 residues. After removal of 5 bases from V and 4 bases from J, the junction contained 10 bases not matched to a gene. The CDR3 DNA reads TGTGCCAGTAGTGTAGGTTCGGGACAGGCGGGGGCCAACGTCCTGACTTTC. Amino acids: CASSVGSGQAGANVLTF.

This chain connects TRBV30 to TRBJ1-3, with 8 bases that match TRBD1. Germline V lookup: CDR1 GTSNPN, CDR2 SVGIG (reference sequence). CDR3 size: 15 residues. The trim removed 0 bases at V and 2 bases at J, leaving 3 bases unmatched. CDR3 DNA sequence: TGTGCCTGGAGTGTCGGGGGACAGGCTGGAAACACCATATATTTT. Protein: CAWSVGGQAGNTIYF.

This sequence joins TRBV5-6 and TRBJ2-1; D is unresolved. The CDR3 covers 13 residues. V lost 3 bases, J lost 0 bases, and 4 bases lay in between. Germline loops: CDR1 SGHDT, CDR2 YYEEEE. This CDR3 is CASSWSSYNEQFF. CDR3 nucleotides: TGTGCCAGCAGCTGGAGCTCCTACAATGAGCAGTTCTTC.

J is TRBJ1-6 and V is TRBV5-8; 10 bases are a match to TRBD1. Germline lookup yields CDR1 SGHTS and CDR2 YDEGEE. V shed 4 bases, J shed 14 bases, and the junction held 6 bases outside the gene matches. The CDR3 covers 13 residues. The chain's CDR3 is CASSIRDRGTLHF. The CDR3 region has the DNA TGTGCCAGCAGCATCCGGGACAGGGGCACCCTCCACTTT.

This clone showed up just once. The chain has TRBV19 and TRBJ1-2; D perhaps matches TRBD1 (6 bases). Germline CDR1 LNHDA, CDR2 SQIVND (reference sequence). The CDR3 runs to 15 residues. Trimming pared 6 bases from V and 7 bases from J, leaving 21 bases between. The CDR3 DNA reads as TGTGCCAGTAGAAATCCTCCAGGGGCTAATGGTGGCTACACCTTC. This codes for CASRNPPGANGGYTF.

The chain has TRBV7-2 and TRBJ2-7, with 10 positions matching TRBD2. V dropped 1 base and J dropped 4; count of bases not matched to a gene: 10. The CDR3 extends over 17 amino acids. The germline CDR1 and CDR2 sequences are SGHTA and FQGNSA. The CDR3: CASSLGGASGSPYEQYF. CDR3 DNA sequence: TGTGCCAGCAGCTTAGGGGGAGCTAGCGGGAGCCCTTACGAGCAGTACTTC.

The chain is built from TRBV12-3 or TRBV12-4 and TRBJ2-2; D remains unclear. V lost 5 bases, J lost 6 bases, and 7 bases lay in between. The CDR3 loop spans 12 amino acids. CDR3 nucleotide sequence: TGTGCCAGCAGTCGCCTATCCGGGGAGCTGTTTTTT. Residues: CASSRLSGELFF.